The 30 T cell receptor beta chains below were found in one sample sequenced in a study of cytomegalovirus exposure and HLA in healthy donors. Primers included in the PCR were 60 Vbeta and 13 Jbeta primers. TCRdb's table, derived via immunoSEQ multiplex PCR, lists solely in-frame clones and lacks some. Recorded here are about 200,000 clones; the top ten clones represent roughly 0.98%. The sequenced sample was PBMCs. Every receptor here comes from a woman aged 25 to 39 in good health and CMV-seropositive.

The gene calls are TRBV6-1 and TRBJ2-5, with unresolved D. CDR1 and CDR2 from the germline V gene are MNHNS and SASEGT. The CDR3 covers 13 residues. Trimming left V 7 bases short and J 4 bases short, with 13 bases between. The CDR3 spells CASTAELLETQYF. For the CDR3, the DNA is TGTGCCAGCACGGCGGAGCTCCTAGAGACCCAGTACTTC.

V and J are TRBV5-6 and TRBJ2-3; no clear D gene. Trimming cost V 0 bases and J 4 bases, with 3 bases left between them. The CDR3 has 12 amino acids. CDR1 and CDR2 from the germline V gene are SGHDT and YYEEEE. The CDR3, as DNA: TGTGCCAGCAGCTTGGCCGCAGATACGCAGTATTTT. This encodes CASSLAADTQYF.

The chain employs TRBV19 and TRBJ1-1, with D tentatively TRBD1 (5 bases). The CDR3 runs to 15 residues. Trimming took 5 bases from V and 1 from J, leaving 14 bases between them. Per germline, CDR1 LNHDA and CDR2 SQIVND (reference sequence). The CDR3 loop is CASSLGGGANTEAFF. CDR3 nucleotide sequence: TGTGCCAGTAGTTTGGGGGGGGGAGCGAACACTGAAGCTTTCTTT.

The chain joins TRBV7-9 to TRBJ1-2; tentative D call: TRBD1 (6 bases). Germline values: CDR1 SEHNR, CDR2 FQNEAQ (reference sequence). V lost 5 bases and J 3 bases, leaving 10 bases between the germline ends. The CDR3 contains 13 residues. CDR3 DNA sequence: TGTGCCAGCAGCACGGACAGCTACTATGGCTACACCTTC. Protein product: CASSTDSYYGYTF.

The V gene is TRBV28, the J gene TRBJ2-1, with 11 bases fitting TRBD2. The CDR3 has 16 residues. Germline V gives CDR1 MDHEN, CDR2 SYDVKM. The junction had 10 bases not matched to a gene; V was cut back by 6 bases and J by 6 bases. The CDR3 nucleotides are TGTGCCAGCAGGACACTAGCGGGAGAGAAGATCAATGAGCAGTTCTTC. As protein: CASRTLAGEKINEQFF.

As DNA, the CDR3 is TGCAGCGTACTGGGGGGCACTGAAGCTTTCTTT. Amino acid sequence: CSVLGGTEAFF. The genes are TRBV29-1 and TRBJ1-1, with D possibly being TRBD1 (5 bases). Germline CDR1 SQVTM, CDR2 ANQGSEA. Trimming shortened V by 6 bases and J by 4 bases, and 9 bases separated the two germline ends. The CDR3 length is 11 residues.

The chain combines TRBV10-2 with TRBJ1-5; possibly TRBD1 for D (5 bases). Trimming shortened V by 6 bases and J by 2 bases, and 20 bases separated the two germline ends. Germline V gene sequence: CDR1 WSHSY, CDR2 SAAADI. The CDR3 spans 17 residues. The CDR3 here is CASSQTTGELGNQPQHF. DNA for the CDR3: TGCGCCAGCAGCCAAACGACGGGGGAACTGGGCAATCAGCCCCAGCATTTT.

The chain recombines TRBV5-4 with TRBJ2-7; 12 bases map to TRBD1. V was pared by 4 bases and J by 5 bases, with 7 bases of the junction left unmatched. In germline, CDR1 is SGHNT, CDR2 YYREEE (reference sequence). The CDR3 is 15 amino acids. CDR3 nucleotide sequence: TGTGCCAGCAGCCTCCGGGACAGGGGGCTCCACGAGCAGTACTTC. As protein: CASSLRDRGLHEQYF.

This chain uses TRBV19 with TRBJ2-5, with 11 bases fitting TRBD2. TRBJ2-7 matches the DNA end more closely, so the J call is doubtful. This CDR3 has 17 residues. CDR1 LNHDA and CDR2 SQIVND come from the germline V gene (reference sequence). The CDR3 region is CASSRSKLAGAPYEQYF. CDR3 coding DNA: TGTGCCAGTAGTAGGTCCAAACTAGCGGGAGCTCCCTACGAGCAGTACTTC.

A word on this clone: Other DNA variants within this sample encode the same CDR3. The V call is TRBV4-3, the J call TRBJ1-2; D is undetermined. The V gene's germline CDR1 is LGHNA and CDR2 YSLEER. V lost 1 base to trimming and J lost 2 bases, with 8 bases between them. This CDR3 comprises 14 residues. The CDR3 loop reads CASSQVGVNYGYTF. The CDR3 region has the DNA TGCGCCAGCAGCCAAGTCGGGGTAAACTATGGCTACACCTTC.

The chain employs TRBV5-1 and TRBJ1-6; 7 nucleotides line up with TRBD1. The V segment lost 1 base and the J segment 7 bases; nucleotides outside the gene matches: 5. Germline CDR1 reads SGHRS; CDR2 reads YFSETQ. The CDR3 spans 15 residues. The CDR3 DNA follows: TGCGCCAGCAGCTTGCAGGGGGACTTGAATTCACCCCTCCACTTT. Translated: CASSLQGDLNSPLHF. The complete variable domain, with remaining parts taken from reference TRBV5-1 and TRBJ1-6, reads KAGVTQTPRYLIKTRGQQVTLSCSPISGHRSVSWYQQTPGQGLQFLFEYFSETQRNKGNFPGRFSGRQFSNSRSEMNVSTLELGDSALYLCASSLQGDLNSPLHFGNGTRLTVT.

V usage is TRBV6-5 and J usage is TRBJ1-1; 7 nucleotides align to TRBD1. J lost 11 bases, V lost 6 bases, and 9 bases had no gene match. The CDR3 is 12 residues long. Germline V CDR1 and CDR2: MNHEY, SVGAGI. CDR3 nucleotide sequence: TGTGCCAGCAGCACAGGGGCTAGGGGGGCTTTCTTT. Its translation: CASSTGARGAFF.

CDR3 coding DNA: TGTGCCAGCAGCAATCGGGGTAACTATGGCTACACCTTC. Amino acids: CASSNRGNYGYTF. The chain carries TRBV7-2 and TRBJ1-2; D ambiguous. V dropped 5 bases and J dropped 1 base, with 8 bases sitting between them. The germline CDR1 and CDR2 sequences are SGHTA and FQGNSA. The CDR3 sequence is 13 residues long.

CDR3 loop: CASSERPRDRDTEAFF. In DNA, the CDR3 is TGTGCCAGCAGCGAACGACCTCGGGACAGGGACACTGAAGCTTTCTTT. This chain joins TRBV11-2 and TRBJ1-1; 9 bases match TRBD1. With 5 bases clipped from V and 3 bases from J, the junction kept 10 bases outside the gene matches. The CDR3 is 16 amino acids. CDR1 and CDR2 (germline): SGHAT, FQNNGV.

This sequence joins TRBV5-1 and TRBJ1-6; tentatively, D is TRBD1 (5 bases). V was cut by 4 bases and J by 4 bases, with 15 bases left in between. The CDR3 sequence is 16 residues long. Germline CDR1 SGHRS, CDR2 YFSETQ. CDR3 bases: TGCGCCAGCAGCCTGGACACTCCGGGGTATAATTCACCCCTCCACTTT. Translated, it gives CASSLDTPGYNSPLHF.

The chain has TRBV7-8 and TRBJ2-6, with 9 bases lining up with TRBD2. The CDR3 has 17 amino acids. Trimming removed 6 bases from V and 2 bases from J; junction bases left unmatched: 8. Germline V lookup: CDR1 SGHVS, CDR2 FQNEAQ. The CDR3 region is CASSPRSSGTGANVLTF. The CDR3 coding sequence is TGTGCCAGCAGTCCAAGGTCTAGCGGGACTGGGGCCAACGTCCTGACTTTC.

J is TRBJ2-7 and V is TRBV5-4, with TRBD2 identical over 10 bases. CDR1 is SGHNT and CDR2 is YYREEE in the germline V gene (reference sequence). The length of the CDR3 is 15 residues. V lost 4 bases and J lost 4; bases outside the gene matches: 8. The CDR3 sequence is CASSTSSGSFYEQYF. In DNA form, the CDR3 reads TGTGCCAGCAGCACGTCTAGCGGGAGTTTTTACGAGCAGTACTTC. Looking up the rest from reference TRBV5-4 and TRBJ2-7 gives the full variable domain: ETGVTQSPTHLIKTRGQQVTLRCSSQSGHNTVSWYQQALGQGPQFIFQYYREEENGRGNFPPRFSGLQFPNYSSELNVNALELDDSALYLCASSTSSGSFYEQYFGPGTRLTVT.

This chain uses TRBV12-5 with TRBJ2-7, with a weak D call TRBD2 (5 bases). CDR3 length: 16 amino acids. V gave up 6 bases and J gave up 1 base, with 19 bases separating them. Looked up from germline, CDR1 is LGHNT and CDR2 is FRNRAP. The CDR3 DNA follows: TGTGCTAGTGGGTATCCGAAGGCAGCGGCTTCCTACGAGCAGTACTTC. It translates to CASGYPKAAASYEQYF. The variable domain in full, completed from reference TRBV12-5 and TRBJ2-7, reads DARVTQTPRHKVTEMGQEVTMRCQPILGHNTVFWYRQTMMQGLELLAYFRNRAPLDDSGMPKDRFSAEMPDATLATLKIQPSEPRDSAVYFCASGYPKAAASYEQYFGPGTRLTVT.

The chain is built from TRBV7-8 and TRBJ2-1; 9 nucleotides agree with TRBD2. V gave up 1 base and J gave up 1 base; unmatched junction bases: 5. The length of the CDR3 is 17 residues. Germline V CDR1 and CDR2: SGHVS, FQNEAQ. The CDR3 DNA sequence: TGTGCCAGCAGCTTAGGGGGCGGGGGGGCTTCCTACAATGAGCAGTTCTTC. Amino acid sequence: CASSLGGGGASYNEQFF.

The rearrangement links TRBV7-9 to TRBJ2-3, with 9 bases aligning to TRBD2. Trimming removed 8 bases from V and 6 bases from J; junction bases left unmatched: 18. This CDR3 has 17 amino acids. Germline lookup yields CDR1 SEHNR and CDR2 FQNEAQ (reference sequence). CDR3: CASHAGLGSGGTDTQYF. The CDR3 nucleotides read TGTGCCAGCCACGCGGGATTAGGTAGCGGGGGTACGGATACGCAGTATTTT. The full variable domain, completed using reference TRBV7-9 and TRBJ2-3, is DTGVSQNPRHKITKRGQNVTFRCDPISEHNRLYWYRQTLGQGPEFLTYFQNEAQLEKSRLLSDRFSAERPKGSFSTLEIQRTEQGDSAMYLCASHAGLGSGGTDTQYFGPGTRLTVL.

This chain links TRBV2 with TRBJ1-1, with D unclear. Trimming cost V 8 bases and J 2 bases, with 12 bases left between them. Germline V gene sequence: CDR1 SNHLY, CDR2 FYNNEI. CDR3 length: 13 residues. The CDR3 DNA reads as TGTGCCAGCCCCCGTGAGATAAACACTGAAGCTTTCTTT. Translation gives CASPREINTEAFF.

The gene calls are TRBV5-1 and TRBJ1-6, with a possible D match to TRBD1 (5 bases). CDR1 SGHRS and CDR2 YFSETQ come from the germline V gene. Deletions cut 3 bases from V and 8 bases from J, with 12 bases between. CDR3 length equals 14 residues. The CDR3 DNA reads as TGCGCCAGCAGCTCCGGGCCGGGGGATTCACCCCTCCACTTT. Residues: CASSSGPGDSPLHF.

The CDR3 protein is CASSSPRDRANYGYTF. The CDR3 region has the DNA TGTGCCAGCAGTTCCCCCCGGGACAGGGCTAACTATGGCTACACCTTC. The chain has TRBV6-6 and TRBJ1-2, with TRBD1 identical over 9 bases. With V trimmed by 4 bases and J by 0 bases, 6 bases remained unmatched. Germline V lookup: CDR1 MNHNY, CDR2 SVGAGI (reference sequence). The CDR3 loop spans 16 amino acids.

DNA for the CDR3: TGTGCCAGCAGCTTCCGGGACAGGGGCTACGAGCAGTACTTC. Translated, it gives CASSFRDRGYEQYF. This chain joins TRBV5-6 and TRBJ2-7, with 10 bases that match TRBD1. V lost 2 bases and J lost 3; bases outside the gene matches: 2. From germline, CDR1 is SGHDT and CDR2 YYEEEE. The CDR3 has 14 amino acids.

The gene calls are TRBV2 and TRBJ2-7, with 9 bases fitting TRBD2. The germline CDR1 and CDR2 sequences are SNHLY and FYNNEI. This CDR3 is 15 amino acids long. Unmatched junction bases numbered 9, after V lost 2 bases and J lost 7 bases. CDR3 sequence (DNA): TGTGCCAGCAGTGAACGCGGGGGGGCCTCTATTGAGCAGTACTTC. Amino acids: CASSERGGASIEQYF.

V and J are TRBV5-6 and TRBJ1-5; perhaps TRBD1 as D (5 bases). The CDR3 is made up of 12 amino acids. CDR1 and CDR2 from the germline V gene are SGHDT and YYEEEE. V lost 6 bases and J 9 bases, leaving 13 bases between the germline ends. The CDR3 DNA follows: TGTGCCAGCAACATCCTGCAGGGGCCCCAGCATTTT. Encoded protein: CASNILQGPQHF.

The gene calls are TRBV5-6 and TRBJ1-4; the match to TRBD1 covers 9 bases. Looked up from germline, CDR1 is SGHDT and CDR2 is YYEEEE. The CDR3 loop spans 14 amino acids. V trimming: 2 bases; J trimming: 8 bases; junction bases outside the gene matches: 4. CDR3 in DNA: TGTGCCAGCAGCTTACAGGGGGCTGGAGAAAAACTGTTTTTT. Translation: CASSLQGAGEKLFF.

V gene TRBV10-3 combines with J gene TRBJ2-7, with TRBD2 as a possible D gene (6 bases). Germline CDR1 and CDR2: ENHRY and SYGVKD. Trimming removed 2 bases from V and 2 bases from J, with 10 bases in between. This CDR3 has 14 residues. For the CDR3, the DNA is TGTGCCATCAGTGAGGGACTACCGACCTACGAGCAGTACTTC. Amino acid sequence: CAISEGLPTYEQYF.

J is TRBJ1-1 and V is TRBV7-2, with D possibly matching TRBD1 (6 bases). The V end lost 5 bases, the J end lost 5 bases, and 18 bases lay between the germline ends. The germline V gene has CDR1 SGHTA and CDR2 FQGNSA. The CDR3 consists of 15 residues. CDR3 amino acids: CASSPAAGQGTEAFF. CDR3 bases: TGTGCCAGCAGCCCGGCGGCAGGGCAGGGGACTGAAGCTTTCTTT.

As concerns this clone: The junction departs from the called germline gene at one end, perhaps through a read error. The rearrangement links TRBV5-1 to TRBJ1-1; D uncertain. The CDR3 runs 15 residues. Per germline, CDR1 SGHRS and CDR2 YFSETQ. In DNA, the CDR3 is TGCGCCAGCAACTTGGGCAGGCACATGAACACTGAAGCTTTCTTT. This codes for CASNLGRHMNTEAFF.